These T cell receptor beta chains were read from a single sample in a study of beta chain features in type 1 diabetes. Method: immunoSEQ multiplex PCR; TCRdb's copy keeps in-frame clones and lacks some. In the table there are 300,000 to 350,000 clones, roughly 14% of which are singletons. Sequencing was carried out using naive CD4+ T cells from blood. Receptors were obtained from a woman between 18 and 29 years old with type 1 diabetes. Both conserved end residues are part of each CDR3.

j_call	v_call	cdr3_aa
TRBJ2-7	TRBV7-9	CASSFPRGEQYF
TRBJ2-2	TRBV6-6	CASSYVAGRGELFF
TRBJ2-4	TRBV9	CASSANSLGWGNIQYF
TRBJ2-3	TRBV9	CASSVRPSGSTDTQYF
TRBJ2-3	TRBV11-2	CASGTSGYNTQYF
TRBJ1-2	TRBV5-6	CASSPRGQRPYGYTF
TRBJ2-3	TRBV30	CAWNPGLYYSEDTQYF
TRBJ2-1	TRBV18	CASSPLVGGYNEQFF
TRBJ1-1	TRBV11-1	CASSFSGDVETEAFF
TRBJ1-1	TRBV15	CATSRDRDRGIEAFF
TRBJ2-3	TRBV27	CASSPRLADTQYF
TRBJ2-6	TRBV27	CASAHPGQGSSGANVLTF
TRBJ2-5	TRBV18	CASSRTAKETQYF
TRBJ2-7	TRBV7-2	CASSLRASRDEQYF
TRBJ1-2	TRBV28	CASSWAGTGFGYTF
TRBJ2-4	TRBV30	CAWSVKGAQGNIQYF
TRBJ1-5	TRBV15	CATSRQANNQPQHF
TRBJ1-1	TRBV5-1	CASSLAQLNTEAFF
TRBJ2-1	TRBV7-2	CASSLARLVGEQFF
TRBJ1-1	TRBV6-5	CASRTSGGFTEAFF
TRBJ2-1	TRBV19	CASSIAQDSYNEQFF
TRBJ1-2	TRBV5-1	CASSLGGQLPNYGYTF
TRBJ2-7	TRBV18	CASSPDSYYEQYF
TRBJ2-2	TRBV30	CAWSRSPQGTGELFF
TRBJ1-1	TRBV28	CASSSGQGGTEAFF
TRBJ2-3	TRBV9	CASSVGLARDTDTQYF
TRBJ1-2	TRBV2	CASRDRGWGYTF
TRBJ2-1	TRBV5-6	CASSFFREGPDEQFF
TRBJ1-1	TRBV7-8	CASSLRRGTEAFF
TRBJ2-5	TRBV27	CASSLSGGRAKETQYF
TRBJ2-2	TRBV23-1	CASRGVRLSGELFF
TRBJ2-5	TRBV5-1	CASSGDQETQYF
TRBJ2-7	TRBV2	CANPGLAGQYEQYF
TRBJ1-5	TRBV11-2	CASSLDREWNQPQHF
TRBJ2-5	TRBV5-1	CASSLGTSGKETQYF
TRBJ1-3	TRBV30	CAWDRTYSGNTIYF
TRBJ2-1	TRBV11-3	CASSSRMRAEQFF
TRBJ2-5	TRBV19	CASSISHQETQYF
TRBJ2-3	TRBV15	CATSRDLAGAGASTDTQYF
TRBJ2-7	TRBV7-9	CASSWPGLAGASSYEQYF
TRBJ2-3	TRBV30	CASRLAGSTDTQYF
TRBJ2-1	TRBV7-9	CASSLRRSYNEQFF
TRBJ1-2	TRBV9	CASSVLTAAADGYTF